This TCR beta chain was documented in a study of T cell responses to AZD1222 COVID-19 vaccine (dated by TCRdb to the early 2020s). For the wider study: Because spike-specific TCR depth and breadth did not differ between the two schedules, AZD1222 recipients who got a second dose at roughly 4 weeks were pooled with those who got a second dose at roughly 12 weeks. A total of under 250 trial participants underwent TCR sequencing, of whom under 220 had received two doses of AZD1222 and 26 had received two doses of the MenACWY control vaccine. Trial participants were enrolled into age subgroups of 18-55, 56-69 and 70-plus years, which contained about 150, 28 and 57 TCR-sequenced participants, respectively.

The CDR3 regions of human TCRbeta chains were subjected to immunosequencing. Per the original workflow: Repertoire TCRs were matched against a reference library of SARS-CoV-2-specific TCRs generated with the MIRA antigen-specificity platform. Breadth was defined as the fraction of unique TCRs that were SARS-CoV-2-associated, and depth was defined as the fraction of total T cells that were SARS-CoV-2-associated. Each spike-specific TCR was assigned to its reactive spike region and to a CD4 or CD8 class using the MIRA data. Log10-transformed breadth and depth values were compared by one-way ANOVA with Sidak's multiple comparisons tests. TCRdb's version of the immuneACCESS table is confined to in-frame rearrangements and falls short of the full clone set. An unresolved V gene accounts for under half of the shortfall where checked; the remainder is of unknown origin. V, J and clone size are those of that table, while D and trimming were read from the DNA. In all, the sample holds about 120,000 clones, and 87% of those were seen once. The ten largest clones take up roughly 10% of the sample.

V and J lose 2 bases and 0 bases, and a span of 22 bases separates them. According to the germline V gene, CDR1 reads KGHSH and CDR2 reads LQKENI. From the cysteine through the phenylalanine, the CDR3 covers 20 amino acids. Only the CDR3 DNA stays, 60 bases, in frame from base 1. What the time point label conveys for this sample: baseline before first vaccination. The vaccinee samples were drawn from two UK trials, COV001 and COV002, one of which was a single-blind randomized controlled phase 2/3 trial testing AZD1222 (ChAdOx1 nCoV-19) in healthy adults. Trial participant PBMC samples were collected at day 0 and day 28 after the second dose for TCRbeta chain sequencing. On this clone: Its antigen is currently not known. Base qualities were left out, and no much larger clone turns up one base away.

The investigation overall reported the following: After two AZD1222 doses, spike-specific TCR breadth and depth were significantly higher than at day 0 and than in MenACWY recipients. Vaccine-associated CD4 TCRs spanned the whole spike protein, with dominant responses in regions 160-218 and 743-854. Participants were mostly white British, with more females than males. The authors suggested clonal diversity may have been underestimated. Only five or six AZD1222 recipients were SARS-CoV-2 seropositive at baseline, limiting conclusions about previously exposed vaccinees. Because no day 14 peak-response samples were available, repertoires were characterized only after the peak T cell response. The 56-69-year group was small, and its depth increase did not reach significance, likely because of low power. Reportedly, close to half of the unique spike-specific TCRs recognized epitopes lying outside the regions that are mutated in the B.1.351 and B.1.1.7 variants.

This sequence uses TRBV18 and TRBJ1-4, and TRBD1 may be the D gene, going by 5 matching bases. Sequences were derived from peripheral blood, sampled on day 0 of AZD1222 vaccination. The clonotype was recovered from an adult in good health. The CDR3 is CASSPVSSGGAVSTNEKLFF. The DNA sequence is TGTGCCAGCTCACCAGTTAGCAGTGGGGGTGCGGTTTCAACTAATGAAAAACTGTTTTTT.